These 10 T cell receptor beta chains were all obtained from the same sample, sequenced in a study of radiotherapy plus CTLA-4 blockade in lung cancer. TCRdb's table, derived via immunoSEQ multiplex PCR, lists solely in-frame clones and lacks some. The repertoire has tens of thousands of clones, more than 65% of them found once; the top ten carry around a tenth. Sequencing was performed on peripheral blood, taken from a patient treated with radiotherapy plus ipilimumab. The receptors stem from a human donor with non-small cell lung cancer who had stable disease on radiotherapy plus ipilimumab.

V is TRBV5-1 and J is TRBJ2-1, with 8 bases fitting TRBD1. The CDR3 is 14 amino acids. J was trimmed by 7 bases and V by 6 bases; bases with no gene match: 9. CDR1 is SGHRS and CDR2 is YFSETQ in the germline V gene. CDR3 DNA sequence: TGCGCCAGCAAGTGGTGGCAGGGGGCTAATGAGCAGTTCTTC. It yields the protein CASKWWQGANEQFF.

The V call is TRBV29-1, the J call TRBJ2-1; 11 bases fit TRBD2. V shed 1 base and J 2 bases; nucleotides not matched to a gene: 7. Germline CDR1 SQVTM, CDR2 ANQGSEA. The CDR3 contains 17 residues. CDR3 loop: CSVEVWPSGGTYNEQFF. The CDR3 coding sequence is TGCAGCGTTGAAGTTTGGCCTAGCGGGGGGACCTACAATGAGCAGTTCTTC.

The V and J genes are TRBV19 and TRBJ2-3, with 11 nucleotides matching TRBD1. There are 15 residues in the CDR3. The germline CDR1 and CDR2 sequences are LNHDA and SQIVND (reference sequence). Trimming removed 4 bases from V and 5 bases from J; junction bases left unmatched: 5. CDR3 DNA sequence: TGTGCCAGTAGTACGGACAGGGGGCAGAGAGATACGCAGTATTTT. As protein: CASSTDRGQRDTQYF. Looking up the rest from reference TRBV19 and TRBJ2-3 gives the full variable domain: DGGITQSPKYLFRKEGQNVTLSCEQNLNHDAMYWYRQDPGQGLRLIYYSQIVNDFQKGDIAEGYSVSREKKESFPLTVTSAQKNPTAFYLCASSTDRGQRDTQYFGPGTRLTVL.

This clone was seen a few times. The genes are TRBV11-1 and TRBJ2-1; 8 bases fit TRBD1. V lost 5 bases, J lost 3 bases, and 6 bases stayed unmatched. Looked up from germline, CDR1 is SGHAT and CDR2 is FQDESV (reference sequence). There are 15 residues in the CDR3. This CDR3 is CASSPGQGHYNEQFF. The CDR3 DNA sequence: TGTGCCAGCAGCCCCGGACAGGGACACTACAATGAGCAGTTCTTC.

The J gene is TRBJ2-7, the V gene TRBV6-1; 9 bases line up with TRBD1. The CDR3 has 15 residues. The J segment lost 2 bases and the V segment lost 5 bases, leaving 7 bases of the junction unmatched. CDR1 MNHNS and CDR2 SASEGT come from the germline V gene. The CDR3 sequence is CASSRLGTGPYEQYF. The CDR3 nucleotides read TGTGCCAGCAGTCGCTTAGGGACAGGGCCCTACGAGCAGTACTTC.

CDR3 in DNA: TGCAGCGTTCACACGGACAGGGGGAACACTGAAGCTTTCTTT. It codes for CSVHTDRGNTEAFF. The gene calls are TRBV29-1 and TRBJ1-1; 9 bases line up with TRBD1. The CDR3 runs 14 residues. Germline V gene lookup returns CDR1 SQVTM and CDR2 ANQGSEA. Trimming removed 5 bases from V and 1 base from J; junction bases left unmatched: 5.

The V and J genes are TRBV7-9 and TRBJ2-1; 7 nucleotides match TRBD1. This CDR3 has 15 residues. After removal of 1 base from V and 5 bases from J, the junction contained 5 bases not matched to a gene. In germline, CDR1 is SEHNR, CDR2 FQNEAQ (reference sequence). CDR3 bases: TGTGCCAGCAGCTTAGGACAGGGCTTCAACAATGAGCAGTTCTTC. Its protein is CASSLGQGFNNEQFF.

The chain is built from TRBV27 and TRBJ2-1; weak D call: TRBD1 (6 bases). V dropped 5 bases and J dropped 9 bases, with 26 bases sitting between them. This CDR3 comprises 17 residues. Germline V gene sequence: CDR1 MNHEY, CDR2 SMNVEV (reference sequence). DNA for the CDR3: TGTGCCAGCAGTCCTGAACCGACAGGTGGGGGACGGGGTGAGCAGTTCTTC. Translating it yields CASSPEPTGGGRGEQFF.

This sequence joins TRBV7-3 and TRBJ2-1; perhaps TRBD2 as D (6 bases). Trimming shortened V by 3 bases and J by 7 bases, and 7 bases separated the two germline ends. From germline, CDR1 is SGHTA and CDR2 FQGTGA. CDR3 length equals 12 residues. Here the CDR3 reads CASSFSGNEQFF. CDR3 nucleotides: TGTGCCAGCAGCTTTAGCGGAAATGAGCAGTTCTTC.

This clone was observed a handful of times. One end of the junction varies from germline; a read error may be responsible. The V gene is TRBV4-1, the J gene TRBJ1-1; 12 bases are shared with TRBD1. The CDR3 is 17 amino acids. The germline V gene has CDR1 MGHRA and CDR2 YSYEKL. CDR3 sequence: CASSQFGTGGFYTEAFF. CDR3 sequence (DNA): TGCGCCAGCAGCCAATTCGGGACAGGGGGCTTTTACACTGAGGCTTTCTTT.